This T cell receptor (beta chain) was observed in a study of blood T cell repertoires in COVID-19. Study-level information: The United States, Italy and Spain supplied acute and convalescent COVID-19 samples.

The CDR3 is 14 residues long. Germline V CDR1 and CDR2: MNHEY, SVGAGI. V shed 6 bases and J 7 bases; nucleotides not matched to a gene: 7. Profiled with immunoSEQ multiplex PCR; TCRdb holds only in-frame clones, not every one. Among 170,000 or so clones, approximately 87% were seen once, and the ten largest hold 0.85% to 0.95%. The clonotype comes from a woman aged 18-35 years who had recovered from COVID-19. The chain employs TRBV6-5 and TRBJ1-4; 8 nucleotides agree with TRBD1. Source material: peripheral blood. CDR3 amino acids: CASSNGQGGEKLFF. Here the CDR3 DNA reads TGTGCCAGCAGCAACGGACAGGGAGGTGAAAAACTGTTTTTT.